The clone carrying this T cell receptor (beta chain) came up a few times. Its antigen is not known. Trimming cost V 7 bases and J 6 bases, with 15 bases left between them. Germline V lookup: CDR1 SQVTM, CDR2 ANQGSEA. The CDR3 is 12 residues long. Included in the TCR beta cDNA libraries were unique molecular identifiers. Approximately 0.5 million cDNA molecules were recovered from an input of 1 to 10 million T cells. TCRdb re-called the PCR reads with MiXCR, one entry per CDR3 protein. The sample carries roughly 650,000 distinct CDR3 sequences, approximately 60% recorded once. The source of the sample is a study of post-analysis software for immune sequencing data. Study-wide context: Recorded disease courses covered relapsing-remitting, secondary progressive and progressive-relapsing multiple sclerosis. Some patients had no subtype annotation. Study conclusions and caveats: Controls showed significantly higher normalized Chao1 diversity than did multiple sclerosis patients. When patients were compared with controls, roughly five TRBV segments were more frequent, TRBV5-6, TRBV5-1 and TRBV20-1 among them.

Sequencing was carried out using blood. This chain connects TRBV29-1 to TRBJ2-5; no clear D. The receptor was derived from a girl aged 2-15 years with multiple sclerosis. CDR3 nucleotide sequence: TGCAGCGGTGGGCCTCATACTAAGACCCAGTACTTC. It yields the protein CSGGPHTKTQYF.